This T cell receptor (beta chain) was identified in a study of identical twins' blood T cells. Germline V CDR1 and CDR2: SGHRS, YFSETQ. Trimming took 6 bases from V and 3 from J; bases not matched to a gene: 9. The CDR3 runs 15 residues. TCRdb used MiXCR to reprocess the 5' RACE reads, holding one entry per CDR3 protein. The sample has hundreds of thousands of distinct CDR3 sequences; roughly 30% are singletons. For this clonotype: Its target is not known.

Donors were six healthy women in three monozygous twin pairs. Study outcomes and limitations: Top TCRbeta clonotypes were shared more with twin than unrelated donors.

This TCR was sampled from a woman aged 18-55 years in good health. Sequenced material: PBMCs. The chain has TRBV5-1 and TRBJ2-1, with 7 nucleotides matching TRBD2. CDR3 bases: TGCGCCAGCAACCTTAACCAGCGGGACTACAATGAGCAGTTCTTC. Amino acids: CASNLNQRDYNEQFF.